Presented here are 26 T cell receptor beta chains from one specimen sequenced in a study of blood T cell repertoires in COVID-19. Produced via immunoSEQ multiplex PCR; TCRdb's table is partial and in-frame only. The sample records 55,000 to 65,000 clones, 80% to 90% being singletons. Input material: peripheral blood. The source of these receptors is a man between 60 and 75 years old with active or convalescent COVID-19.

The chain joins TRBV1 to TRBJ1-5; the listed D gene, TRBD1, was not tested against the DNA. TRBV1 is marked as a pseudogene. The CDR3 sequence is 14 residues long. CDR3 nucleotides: TGCACCAGCAGCCAATCGCTGGGGCATCAGCCCCAGCATTTT. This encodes CTSSQSLGHQPQHF.

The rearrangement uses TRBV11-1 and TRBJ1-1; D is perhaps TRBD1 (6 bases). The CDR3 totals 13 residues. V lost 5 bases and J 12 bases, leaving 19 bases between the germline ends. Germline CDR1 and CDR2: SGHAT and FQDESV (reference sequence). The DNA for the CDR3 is TGTGCCAGCAGCCCGCGGTCCGGGACAAGGACTTTCTTT. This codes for CASSPRSGTRTFF.

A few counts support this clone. For the CDR3, the DNA is TGTGCCAGCAGCCAATCGGACAATGAGCAGTTCTTC. It encodes CASSQSDNEQFF. J is TRBJ2-1 and V is TRBV3-1 (or the pseudogene TRBV3-2), with D uncertain. Trimming left V 2 bases short and J 5 bases short, with 4 bases between. CDR3 size: 12 residues. Germline CDR1 and CDR2: LGHDT and YNNKEL (reference sequence).

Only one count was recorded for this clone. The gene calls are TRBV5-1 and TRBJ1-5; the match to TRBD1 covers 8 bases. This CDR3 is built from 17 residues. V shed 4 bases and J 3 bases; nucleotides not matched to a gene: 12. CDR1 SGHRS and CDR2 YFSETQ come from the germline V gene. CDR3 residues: CASSAIQQGGSNQPQHF. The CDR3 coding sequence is TGCGCCAGCAGCGCAATCCAACAGGGGGGCTCCAATCAGCCCCAGCATTTT.

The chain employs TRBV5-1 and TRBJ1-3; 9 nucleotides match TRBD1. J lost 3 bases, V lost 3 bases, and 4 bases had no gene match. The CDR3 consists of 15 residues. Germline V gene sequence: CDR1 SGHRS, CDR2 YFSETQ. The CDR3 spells CASSSTGGGGNTIYF. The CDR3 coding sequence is TGCGCCAGCAGCTCTACAGGGGGCGGTGGAAACACCATATATTTT.

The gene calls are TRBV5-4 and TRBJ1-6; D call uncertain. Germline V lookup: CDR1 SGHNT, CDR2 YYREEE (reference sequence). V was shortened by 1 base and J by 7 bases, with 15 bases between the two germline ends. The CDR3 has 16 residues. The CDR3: CASSLYSRGVNSPLHF. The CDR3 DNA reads TGTGCCAGCAGCTTGTATAGTCGCGGGGTAAATTCACCCCTCCACTTT.

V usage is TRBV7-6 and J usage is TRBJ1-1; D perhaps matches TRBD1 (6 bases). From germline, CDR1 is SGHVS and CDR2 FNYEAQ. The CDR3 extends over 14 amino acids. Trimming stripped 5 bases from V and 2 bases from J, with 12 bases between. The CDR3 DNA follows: TGTGCCAGCAGCCCGAGGACAGCAAACACTGAAGCTTTCTTT. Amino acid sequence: CASSPRTANTEAFF.

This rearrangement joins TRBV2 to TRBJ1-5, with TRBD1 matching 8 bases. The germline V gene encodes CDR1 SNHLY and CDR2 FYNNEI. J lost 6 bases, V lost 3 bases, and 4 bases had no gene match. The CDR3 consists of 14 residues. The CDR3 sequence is CASSDRGPSQPQHF. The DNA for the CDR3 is TGTGCCAGCAGTGACAGGGGGCCCAGTCAGCCCCAGCATTTT.

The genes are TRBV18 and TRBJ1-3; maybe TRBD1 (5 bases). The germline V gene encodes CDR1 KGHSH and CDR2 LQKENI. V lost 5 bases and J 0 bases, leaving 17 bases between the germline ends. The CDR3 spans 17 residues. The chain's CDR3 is CASSSPRDLSSGNTIYF. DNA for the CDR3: TGTGCCAGCTCATCGCCCAGGGACTTGAGCTCTGGAAACACCATATATTTT.

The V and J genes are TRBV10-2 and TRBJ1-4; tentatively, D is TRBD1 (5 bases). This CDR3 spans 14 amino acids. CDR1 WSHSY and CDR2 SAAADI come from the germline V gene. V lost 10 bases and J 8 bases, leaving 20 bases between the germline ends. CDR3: CATKGQAGGEKLFF. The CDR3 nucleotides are TGCGCCACCAAGGGGCAGGCCGGGGGAGAAAAACTGTTTTTT.

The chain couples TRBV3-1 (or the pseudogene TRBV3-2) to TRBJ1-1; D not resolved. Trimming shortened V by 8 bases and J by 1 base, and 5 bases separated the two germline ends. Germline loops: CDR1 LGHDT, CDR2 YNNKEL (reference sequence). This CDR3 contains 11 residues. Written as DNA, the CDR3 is TGTGCCAGCCATTCGAACACTGAAGCTTTCTTT. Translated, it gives CASHSNTEAFF.

The CDR3, as DNA: TGCGCCAGCAGCCCCGGGACTAGCGACCGGGGGGAGCTGTTTTTT. Its protein product is CASSPGTSDRGELFF. The chain employs TRBV5-1 and TRBJ2-2; TRBD2 agrees at 10 bases. J lost 8 bases, V lost 4 bases, and 8 bases had no gene match. CDR1 is SGHRS, CDR2 YFSETQ, per germline. The CDR3 loop spans 15 amino acids.

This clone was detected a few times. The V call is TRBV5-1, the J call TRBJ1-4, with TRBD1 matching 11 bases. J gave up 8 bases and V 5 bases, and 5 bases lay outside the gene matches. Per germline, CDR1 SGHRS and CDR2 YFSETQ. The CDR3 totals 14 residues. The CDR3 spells CASRPGTGGEKLFF. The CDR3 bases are TGCGCCAGCAGACCCGGGACAGGGGGAGAAAAACTGTTTTTT.

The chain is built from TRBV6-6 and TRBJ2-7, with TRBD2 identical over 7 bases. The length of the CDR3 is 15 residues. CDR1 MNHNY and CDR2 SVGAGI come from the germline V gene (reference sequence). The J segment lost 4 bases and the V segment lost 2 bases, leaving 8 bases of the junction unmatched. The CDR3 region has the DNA TGTGCCAGCAGTTACGACCGGGAGGCCCGGTACGAGCAGTACTTC. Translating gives CASSYDREARYEQYF.

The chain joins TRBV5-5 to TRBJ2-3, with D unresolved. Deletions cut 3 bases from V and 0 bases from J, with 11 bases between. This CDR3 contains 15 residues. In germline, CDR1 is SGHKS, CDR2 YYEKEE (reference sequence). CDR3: CASSSYTTSTDTQYF. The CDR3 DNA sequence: TGTGCCAGCAGCTCCTATACTACTAGCACAGATACGCAGTATTTT.

The CDR3 sequence: CASSPNAGGRTDTQYF. In DNA form, the CDR3 reads TGTGCCAGCTCGCCGAACGCAGGGGGCCGCACAGATACGCAGTATTTT. V and J are TRBV18 and TRBJ2-3; 8 positions match TRBD1. This CDR3 is 16 amino acids long. Trimming removed 6 bases from V and 1 base from J; junction bases left unmatched: 9. The V gene's germline CDR1 is KGHSH and CDR2 LQKENI.

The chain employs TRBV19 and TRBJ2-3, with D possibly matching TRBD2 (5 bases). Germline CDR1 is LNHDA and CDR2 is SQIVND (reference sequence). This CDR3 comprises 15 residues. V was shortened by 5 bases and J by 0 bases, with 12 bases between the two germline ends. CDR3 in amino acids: CASSLEGSSTDTQYF. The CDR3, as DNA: TGTGCCAGTAGTCTTGAGGGATCTAGCACAGATACGCAGTATTTT.

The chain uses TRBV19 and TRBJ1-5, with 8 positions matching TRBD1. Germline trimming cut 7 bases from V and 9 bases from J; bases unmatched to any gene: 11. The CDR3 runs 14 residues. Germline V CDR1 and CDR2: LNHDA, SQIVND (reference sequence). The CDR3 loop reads CASTDQGAGGPQHF. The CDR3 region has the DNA TGTGCCAGTACCGATCAGGGGGCCGGGGGGCCCCAGCATTTT.

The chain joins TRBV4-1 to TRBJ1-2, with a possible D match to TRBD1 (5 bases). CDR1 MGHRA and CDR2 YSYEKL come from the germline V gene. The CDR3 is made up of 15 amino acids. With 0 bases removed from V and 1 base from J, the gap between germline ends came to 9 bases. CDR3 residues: CASSQDPGDNYGYTF. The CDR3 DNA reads TGCGCCAGCAGCCAAGATCCGGGGGATAACTATGGCTACACCTTC.

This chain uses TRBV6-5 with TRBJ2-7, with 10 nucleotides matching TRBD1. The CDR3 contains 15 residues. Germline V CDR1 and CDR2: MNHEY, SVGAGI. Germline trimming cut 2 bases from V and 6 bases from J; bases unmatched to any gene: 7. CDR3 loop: CASSYTTGGEGEQYF. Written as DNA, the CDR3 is TGTGCCAGCAGTTACACGACAGGGGGCGAGGGCGAGCAGTACTTC.

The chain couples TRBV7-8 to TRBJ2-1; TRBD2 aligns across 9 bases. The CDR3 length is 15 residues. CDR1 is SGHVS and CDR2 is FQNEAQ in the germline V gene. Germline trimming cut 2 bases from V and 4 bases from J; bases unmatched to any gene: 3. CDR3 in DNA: TGTGCCAGCAGCTTACGGCTAGCGGGGTACAATGAGCAGTTCTTC. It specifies CASSLRLAGYNEQFF.

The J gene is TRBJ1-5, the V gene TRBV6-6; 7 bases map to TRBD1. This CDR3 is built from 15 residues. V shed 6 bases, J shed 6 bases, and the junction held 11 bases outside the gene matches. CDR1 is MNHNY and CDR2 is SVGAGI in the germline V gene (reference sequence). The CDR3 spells CASRTTTGAVQPQHF. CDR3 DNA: TGTGCCAGCAGAACCACAACAGGGGCCGTTCAGCCCCAGCATTTT.

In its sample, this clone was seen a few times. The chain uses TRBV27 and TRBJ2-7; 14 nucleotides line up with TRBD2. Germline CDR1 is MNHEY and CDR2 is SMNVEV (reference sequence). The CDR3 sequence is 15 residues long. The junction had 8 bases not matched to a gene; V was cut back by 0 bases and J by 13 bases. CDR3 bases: TGTGCCAGCAGTTTATCGGGACTAGCGGGAGTCCTCGAATACTTC. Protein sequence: CASSLSGLAGVLEYF.

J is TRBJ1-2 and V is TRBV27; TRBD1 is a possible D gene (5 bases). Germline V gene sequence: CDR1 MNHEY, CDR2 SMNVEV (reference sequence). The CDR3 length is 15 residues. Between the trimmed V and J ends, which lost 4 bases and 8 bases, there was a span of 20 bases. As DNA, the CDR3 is TGTGCCAGCAGTTCAGTTTCCGGCGGGGGACGGGGCTACACCTTC. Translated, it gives CASSSVSGGGRGYTF.

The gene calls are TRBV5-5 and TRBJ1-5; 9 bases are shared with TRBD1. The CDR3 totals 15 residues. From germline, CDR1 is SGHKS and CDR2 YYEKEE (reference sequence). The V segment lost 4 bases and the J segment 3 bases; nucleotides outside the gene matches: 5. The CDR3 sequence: CASSGTGLNNQPQHF. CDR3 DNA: TGTGCCAGCAGCGGGACAGGGTTGAACAATCAGCCCCAGCATTTT.

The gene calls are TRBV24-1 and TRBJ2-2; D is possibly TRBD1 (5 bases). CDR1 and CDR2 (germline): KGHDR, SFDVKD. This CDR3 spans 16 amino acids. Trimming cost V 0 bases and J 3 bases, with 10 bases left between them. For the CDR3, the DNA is TGTGCCACCAGTGATTTGGGGCAGGGCCACACCGGGGAGCTGTTTTTT. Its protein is CATSDLGQGHTGELFF.